The clone carrying this T cell receptor beta chain was observed a handful of times. Trimming removed 6 bases at V and 4 bases at J, with 10 bases between. Germline assignment: CDR1 WNHNN and CDR2 SYGVQD (reference sequence). This CDR3 spans 13 amino acids. The source of the sample is a study of blood T cell repertoires in COVID-19. Only in-frame clones appear in the TCRdb table, and some are missing; sequencing was by immunoSEQ multiplex PCR. Seen here are tens of thousands of clones, roughly 87% observed once, and the top ten hold about 10%. The sequenced sample consisted of peripheral blood. This receptor was identified in a human donor in a cohort sampled during active COVID-19. The J gene is TRBJ2-1, the V gene TRBV10-1; D is undetermined. The CDR3 protein is CASSITLYNEQFF. CDR3 in DNA: TGCGCCAGCAGCATTACCCTATACAATGAGCAGTTCTTC.